Presented here are 24 T cell receptor beta chains from one specimen sequenced in a study of blood T cell repertoires in COVID-19. Profiled with immunoSEQ multiplex PCR; TCRdb holds only in-frame clones, not every one. The profile shows 190,000 or so clones, roughly four fifths of them singletons. The sample was PBMCs or T cells enriched from blood (not recorded which). The receptors were sampled from a man aged 40-50 years who had recovered from COVID-19.

This rearrangement joins TRBV18 to TRBJ1-2; D might be TRBD1 (6 bases). Trimming left V 2 bases short and J 3 bases short, with 13 bases between. The germline V gene has CDR1 KGHSH and CDR2 LQKENI. The CDR3 length is 15 residues. Here the CDR3 DNA reads TGTGCCAGCTCACCAAACGCGGGGGCGGACTATGGCTACACCTTC. It specifies CASSPNAGADYGYTF.

This clone was recorded a few times. The V gene is TRBV3-1 (or the pseudogene TRBV3-2), the J gene TRBJ2-2; 11 bases map to TRBD2. Trimming took 4 bases from V and 6 from J; bases not matched to a gene: 16. The CDR3 loop spans 19 amino acids. CDR1 is LGHDT and CDR2 is YNNKEL in the germline V gene (reference sequence). The CDR3 nucleotides read TGTGCCAGCAGCCTTAAGACCCCTGGACTAGCGGGTCTTTCCGGGGAGCTGTTTTTT. Its protein is CASSLKTPGLAGLSGELFF.

V and J are TRBV9 and TRBJ1-5; D not certain. V was trimmed by 5 bases and J by 1 base, leaving 7 bases between them. Germline values: CDR1 SGDLS, CDR2 YYNGEE. The CDR3 totals 13 residues. The CDR3 region has the DNA TGTGCCAGCAGTGGTGGCAGCAATCAGCCCCAGCATTTT. The encoded protein is CASSGGSNQPQHF.

This rearrangement joins TRBV28 to TRBJ2-7, with D maybe TRBD2 (6 bases). V lost 4 bases to trimming and J lost 2 bases, with 12 bases between them. The CDR3 covers 14 residues. The germline CDR1 and CDR2 sequences are MDHEN and SYDVKM. The CDR3 coding sequence is TGTGCCAGCAGTTCGGAGGGACCACCCTACGAGCAGTACTTC. It translates to CASSSEGPPYEQYF.

The chain couples TRBV7-2 to TRBJ2-7; TRBD2 matches 12 bases. J gave up 2 bases and V 4 bases, and 0 bases lay outside the gene matches. The CDR3 runs 14 residues. CDR1 and CDR2 (germline): SGHTA, FQGNSA. The CDR3 is CASSWTSGAYEQYF. For the CDR3, the DNA is TGTGCCAGCAGCTGGACTAGCGGGGCCTACGAGCAGTACTTC.

This clone was detected only a few times. The V gene is TRBV7-2, the J gene TRBJ1-5; D not certain. CDR1 and CDR2 (germline): SGHTA, FQGNSA. Trimming took 2 bases from V and 3 from J, leaving 5 bases between them. The CDR3 spans 13 residues. DNA of the CDR3: TGTGCCAGCAGCTTACAGAACAATCAGCCCCAGCATTTT. Residues: CASSLQNNQPQHF.

The table lists this clone with a count of one. This sequence joins TRBV30 and TRBJ2-1, with D possibly matching TRBD1 (5 bases). CDR1 is GTSNPN and CDR2 is SVGIG in the germline V gene (reference sequence). This CDR3 has 11 residues. V lost 0 bases, J lost 12 bases, and 9 bases lay in between. The CDR3 loop reads CAWSVRERQFF. DNA for the CDR3: TGTGCCTGGAGTGTCAGGGAAAGGCAGTTCTTC.

The chain is built from TRBV9 and TRBJ2-5; D is ambiguous. The V end was cut by 0 bases, the J end by 5 bases, with 8 bases between. CDR1 and CDR2 (germline): SGDLS, YYNGEE. The CDR3 extends over 13 amino acids. The CDR3 loop reads CASSVDSRETQYF. The CDR3 DNA is TGTGCCAGCAGCGTAGATAGCCGGGAGACCCAGTACTTC.

The V and J genes are TRBV7-2 and TRBJ1-5, with D perhaps matching TRBD1 (5 bases). V shed 1 base and J shed 5 bases, with 12 bases lying between them. CDR3 length equals 15 residues. Germline V gene sequence: CDR1 SGHTA, CDR2 FQGNSA. The CDR3 sequence is CASSLGPGPYQPQHF. CDR3 in DNA: TGTGCCAGCAGCTTAGGTCCAGGGCCTTATCAGCCCCAGCATTTT.

The J gene is TRBJ1-4, the V gene TRBV7-3; 7 nucleotides match TRBD1. The CDR3 runs 16 residues. V gave up 2 bases and J gave up 3 bases; unmatched junction bases: 6. Per germline, CDR1 SGHTA and CDR2 FQGTGA. CDR3 region: CASSLGKGAPNEKLFF. CDR3 coding DNA: TGTGCCAGCAGCTTAGGAAAGGGGGCCCCTAATGAAAAACTGTTTTTT. Variable domain in full (rest from reference TRBV7-3 and TRBJ1-4): GAGVSQTPSNKVTEKGKYVELRCDPISGHTALYWYRQSLGQGPEFLIYFQGTGAADDSGLPNDRFFAVRPEGSVSTLKIQRTERGDSAVYLCASSLGKGAPNEKLFFGSGTQLSVL.

This clone was detected only a few times. The chain employs TRBV5-4 and TRBJ2-7; 8 bases fit TRBD2. The CDR3 spans 13 residues. Germline V gene data show CDR1 as SGHNT and CDR2 as YYREEE (reference sequence). The V gene end was trimmed by 7 bases and the J gene end by 3 bases; junction bases not matched to a gene: 6. The CDR3 sequence: CASSGLAGYEQYF. The CDR3 nucleotides are TGTGCCAGCTCGGGGCTAGCGGGCTACGAGCAGTACTTC.

The table lists this clone with a few counts. This chain uses TRBV29-1 with TRBJ1-4; maybe TRBD1 (6 bases). CDR1 is SQVTM, CDR2 ANQGSEA, per germline. V was pared by 4 bases and J by 8 bases, with 14 bases between. The CDR3 extends over 13 amino acids. CDR3 sequence reads: CSVGWTGQEKLFF. In DNA, the CDR3 is TGCAGCGTTGGTTGGACTGGACAGGAAAAACTGTTTTTT.

CDR3 in amino acids: CASGAGEANYGYTF. The CDR3 nucleotides are TGTGCTAGTGGGGCCGGGGAGGCTAACTATGGCTACACCTTC. The chain has TRBV12-5 and TRBJ1-2; D is undetermined. The V gene lost 6 bases and the J gene lost 0 bases, with 11 bases spanning the gap. From germline, CDR1 is LGHNT and CDR2 FRNRAP. The CDR3 runs to 14 residues.

This clone was picked up a small number of times. This sequence joins TRBV5-1 and TRBJ1-1, with TRBD1 matching 7 bases. Germline V gives CDR1 SGHRS, CDR2 YFSETQ. Trimming at V came to 4 bases and at J to 1 base, leaving 4 bases not matched to a gene. This CDR3 spans 14 amino acids. This CDR3 is CASSAQGGNTEAFF. CDR3 bases: TGCGCCAGCAGCGCTCAGGGGGGGAACACTGAAGCTTTCTTT.

CDR3 sequence: CASSTGTGTRQFF. The CDR3 bases are TGTGCCAGCAGCACCGGGACAGGGACTCGGCAGTTCTTC. The chain has TRBV7-9 and TRBJ2-1, with 9 bases aligning to TRBD1. The germline V gene has CDR1 SEHNR and CDR2 FQNEAQ (reference sequence). CDR3 length equals 13 residues. Losses at the gene ends were 5 bases for V and 12 bases for J; bases not matched to a gene: 8.

The chain joins TRBV15 to TRBJ2-1; 7 bases match TRBD2. CDR1 LNHNV and CDR2 YYDKDF come from the germline V gene (reference sequence). J lost 7 bases, V lost 1 base, and 4 bases had no gene match. The CDR3 totals 14 residues. CDR3 coding DNA: TGTGCCACCAGCAGAGGACTAGCTAGTAATGAGCAGTTCTTC. This translates into CATSRGLASNEQFF.

J is TRBJ1-6 and V is TRBV5-4; 10 nucleotides line up with TRBD1. From germline, CDR1 is SGHNT and CDR2 YYREEE (reference sequence). The CDR3 is 13 amino acids. V trimming: 4 bases; J trimming: 10 bases; junction bases outside the gene matches: 2. CDR3: CASSGTGESPLHF. The DNA for the CDR3 is TGTGCCAGCAGCGGGACAGGGGAATCACCCCTCCACTTT.

This chain links TRBV7-8 with TRBJ2-3, with 8 nucleotides matching TRBD1. V shed 3 bases and J 9 bases; nucleotides not matched to a gene: 2. The CDR3 loop spans 12 amino acids. The germline CDR1 and CDR2 sequences are SGHVS and FQNEAQ. The CDR3 protein is CASSLDRDTQYF. The CDR3 DNA reads as TGTGCCAGCAGCTTGGACAGGGACACGCAGTATTTT.

The J gene is TRBJ1-5, the V gene TRBV2; 7 bases fit TRBD1. Germline CDR1 SNHLY, CDR2 FYNNEI. The CDR3 sequence is 17 residues long. The J segment lost 3 bases and the V segment lost 4 bases, leaving 12 bases of the junction unmatched. The CDR3 sequence: CASSGYRRTGPNQPQHF. In DNA, the CDR3 is TGTGCCAGCAGTGGATATAGGAGGACAGGCCCCAATCAGCCCCAGCATTTT.

The chain recombines TRBV29-1 with TRBJ2-3, with D maybe TRBD2 (5 bases). Per the germline V gene, CDR1 is SQVTM and CDR2 is ANQGSEA. V lost 0 bases and J 5 bases, leaving 9 bases between the germline ends. This CDR3 has 13 residues. The CDR3 region has the DNA TGCAGCGTTGAAGAGGCAGCGGAAGATACGCAGTATTTT. It is translated as CSVEEAAEDTQYF.

Many counts were recorded for this clone. J is TRBJ2-7 and V is TRBV2; D possibly corresponds to TRBD1 (6 bases). V was shortened by 6 bases and J by 7 bases, with 16 bases between the two germline ends. The germline V gene has CDR1 SNHLY and CDR2 FYNNEI. This CDR3 is 13 amino acids long. This chain's CDR3 is CASRGAFSEEQYF. The CDR3 nucleotides read TGTGCCAGCAGGGGGGCCTTCTCCGAGGAGCAGTACTTC.

This clone occurred a few times. This chain uses TRBV2 with TRBJ1-5; 8 positions match TRBD1. The junction had 10 bases not matched to a gene; V was cut back by 5 bases and J by 1 base. Germline-derived CDR1 and CDR2 are SNHLY and FYNNEI. The CDR3 has 17 residues. CDR3 sequence reads: CASSQRPGQVSNQPQHF. CDR3 nucleotide sequence: TGTGCCAGCAGTCAGAGGCCGGGACAGGTGAGCAATCAGCCCCAGCATTTT. The complete variable domain, with remaining parts taken from reference TRBV2 and TRBJ1-5, reads EPEVTQTPSHQVTQMGQEVILRCVPISNHLYFYWYRQILGQKVEFLVSFYNNEISEKSEIFDDQFSVERPDGSNFTLKIRSTKLEDSAMYFCASSQRPGQVSNQPQHFGDGTRLSIL.

J is TRBJ1-6 and V is TRBV5-6, with TRBD1 identical over 8 bases. There are 13 residues in the CDR3. With V trimmed by 3 bases and J by 7 bases, 0 bases remained unmatched. The germline gives CDR1 SGHDT, CDR2 YYEEEE. The CDR3: CASSWDRNSPLHF. In DNA, the CDR3 is TGTGCCAGCAGCTGGGACAGGAATTCACCCCTCCACTTT. The full variable domain, with the rest looked up from reference TRBV5-6 and TRBJ1-6, is DAGVTQSPTHLIKTRGQQVTLRCSPKSGHDTVSWYQQALGQGPQFIFQYYEEEERQRGNFPDRFSGHQFPNYSSELNVNALLLGDSALYLCASSWDRNSPLHFGNGTRLTVT.

The chain links TRBV5-1 to TRBJ1-1; TRBD1 aligns across 7 bases. Germline V gene lookup returns CDR1 SGHRS and CDR2 YFSETQ. Trimming at V came to 4 bases and at J to 5 bases, leaving 8 bases not matched to a gene. The CDR3 runs 14 residues. The CDR3 loop reads CASSGGTAGTEAFF. The CDR3 nucleotides read TGCGCCAGCAGCGGCGGGACAGCTGGGACTGAAGCTTTCTTT. Full variable domain (outside the CDR3, taken from reference TRBV5-1 and TRBJ1-1): KAGVTQTPRYLIKTRGQQVTLSCSPISGHRSVSWYQQTPGQGLQFLFEYFSETQRNKGNFPGRFSGRQFSNSRSEMNVSTLELGDSALYLCASSGGTAGTEAFFGQGTRLTVV.